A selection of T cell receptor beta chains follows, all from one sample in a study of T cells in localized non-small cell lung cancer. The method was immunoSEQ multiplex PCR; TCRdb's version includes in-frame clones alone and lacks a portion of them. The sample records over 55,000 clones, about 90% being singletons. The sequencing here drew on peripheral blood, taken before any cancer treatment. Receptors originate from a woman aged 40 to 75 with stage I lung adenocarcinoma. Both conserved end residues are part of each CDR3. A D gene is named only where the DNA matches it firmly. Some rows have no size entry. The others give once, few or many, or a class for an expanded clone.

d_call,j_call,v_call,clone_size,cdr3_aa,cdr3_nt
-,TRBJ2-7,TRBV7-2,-,CASSLERFSSYEQYF,TGTGCCAGCAGCTTAGAACGGTTCAGCTCCTACGAGCAGTACTTC
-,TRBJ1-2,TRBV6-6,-,CASSLQGSYTF,TGTGCCAGCAGCCTCCAGGGAAGCTACACCTTC
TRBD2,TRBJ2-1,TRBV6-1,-,CASSPRWEGYNEQFF,TGTGCCAGCTCCCCCCGGTGGGAGGGATACAATGAGCAGTTCTTC
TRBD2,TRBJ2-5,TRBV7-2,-,CASSLMTSGRASQETQYF,TGTGCCAGCAGCCTCATGACTAGCGGGAGGGCCTCGCAAGAGACCCAGTACTTC
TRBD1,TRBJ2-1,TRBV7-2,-,CASSPTGNEQFF,TGTGCCAGCAGCCCGACAGGGAATGAGCAGTTCTTC
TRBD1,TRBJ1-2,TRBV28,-,CASSWGARGHGYTF,TGTGCCAGCAGTTGGGGGGCTAGGGGGCATGGCTACACCTTC
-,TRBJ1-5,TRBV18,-,CASSPPGGSAQHF,TGTGCCAGCTCACCTCCGGGCGGTTCGGCCCAGCATTTT
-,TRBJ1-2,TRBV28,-,CASSPSSSGRGGYTF,TGTGCCAGCAGTCCCAGCAGCTCCGGGCGCGGTGGCTACACCTTC
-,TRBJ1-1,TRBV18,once,CASSPRWVRDTEAFF,TGTGCCAGCTCACCACGGTGGGTAAGGGACACTGAAGCTTTCTTT
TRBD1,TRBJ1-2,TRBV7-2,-,CASSLAKGAASGYTF,TGTGCCAGCAGCTTAGCAAAGGGGGCCGCTTCGGGCTACACCTTC
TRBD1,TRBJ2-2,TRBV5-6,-,CASSLGQGISGELFF,TGTGCCAGCAGCTTGGGACAGGGTATCTCCGGGGAGCTGTTTTTT
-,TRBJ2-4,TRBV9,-,CASSVEGRNIQYF,TGTGCCAGCAGCGTAGAGGGGCGAAACATTCAGTACTTC
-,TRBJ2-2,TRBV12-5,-,CASGSGSTGELFF,TGTGCTAGTGGGTCAGGATCCACCGGGGAGCTGTTTTTT
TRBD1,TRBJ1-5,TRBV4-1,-,CASSQGLGQGVRPQHF,TGCGCCAGCAGCCAAGGTTTGGGACAGGGAGTTCGGCCCCAGCATTTT
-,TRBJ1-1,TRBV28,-,CASSLERLWNTEAFF,TGTGCCAGCAGTTTGGAACGGCTCTGGAACACTGAAGCTTTCTTT
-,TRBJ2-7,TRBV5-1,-,CASSLGARTAPNEQYF,TGCGCCAGCAGCTTGGGGGCCAGGACGGCGCCCAACGAGCAGTACTTC
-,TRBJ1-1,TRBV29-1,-,CSVVNLRQKNTEAFF,TGCAGCGTTGTTAATTTACGGCAGAAGAACACTGAAGCTTTCTTT
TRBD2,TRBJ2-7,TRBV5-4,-,CASSSSGTSSYEQYF,TGTGCCAGCAGCTCATCCGGGACTAGTAGCTACGAGCAGTACTTC
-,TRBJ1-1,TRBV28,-,CASRGQDTEAFF,TGTGCCAGTCGGGGGCAGGACACTGAAGCTTTCTTT
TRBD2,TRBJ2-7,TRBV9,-,CASSVGGREYEQYF,TGTGCCAGCAGCGTAGGCGGGAGAGAGTACGAGCAGTACTTC
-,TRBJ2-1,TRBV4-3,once,CASSQSEGNNEQFF,TGCGCCAGCAGCCAATCGGAGGGGAACAATGAGCAGTTCTTC
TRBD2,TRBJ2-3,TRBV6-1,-,CASSGASGASTQYF,TGTGCCAGCAGTGGGGCTAGCGGGGCAAGTACGCAGTATTTT